This is a list of T cell receptor beta chains from one sample in a study of cytomegalovirus exposure and HLA in healthy donors. TCRdb's copy holds only in-frame clones and misses some; the assay was immunoSEQ multiplex PCR. The sample includes roughly 260,000 clones, 90% of them seen just once. The sequencing input was PBMCs. Receptors originate from a woman under 30 in good health and CMV-seronegative. Both conserved end residues are part of each CDR3. Each record gives: J gene, clone size, V gene, D gene, CDR3 DNA, CDR3 protein. The D gene is left open where the match is weak. Clone size is shown for a subset of rows, as once, few, many or a class of expanded clone.

>TRBJ1-1|few|TRBV28|-
TGTGCCAGCAGTTTTTCGGGGACTGAAGCTTTCTTT
CASSFSGTEAFF
>TRBJ2-2|-|TRBV30|-
TGTGCCTGGAGCGGGGGGCCGACAGGTACCGGGGAGCTGTTTTTT
CAWSGGPTGTGELFF
>TRBJ2-3|-|TRBV5-3|TRBD2
TGTGCCAGAAGGAATGCCCGCGGGGGGGACGCAGATACGCAGTATTTT
CARRNARGGDADTQYF
>TRBJ1-5|-|TRBV7-9|-
TGTGCCAGCAGCTTAGACCAACAGGGAGATCAGCCCCAGCATTTT
CASSLDQQGDQPQHF
>TRBJ1-5|-|TRBV10-3|TRBD1
TGTGCCATCAGTGAGGGAGGGACAGGGCATCAGCCCCAGCATTTT
CAISEGGTGHQPQHF
>TRBJ1-3|-|TRBV4-1|TRBD1
TGCGCCAGCAGCCAGCCCCCGGGACAGGGGGCAAACACCATATATTTT
CASSQPPGQGANTIYF
>TRBJ1-6|few|TRBV5-1|-
TGCGCCAGCAGCTTGGGGGGACAAGCATCCTCACCCCTCCACTTT
CASSLGGQASSPLHF
>TRBJ2-2|-|TRBV19|TRBD1
TGTGCCAGTAGTATGCTTTGGGGACAGGGGGGAAACACCGGGGAGCTGTTTTTT
CASSMLWGQGGNTGELFF
>TRBJ2-7|-|TRBV7-9|-
TGTGCCAGCAGTACAGCCTACGAGCAGTACTTC
CASSTAYEQYF
>TRBJ2-1|-|TRBV28|-
TGTGCCAGTGGACGGGAAACGTACAATGAGCAGTTCTTC
CASGRETYNEQFF
>TRBJ1-1|-|TRBV7-3|TRBD1
TGTGCCAGCAGCTTAGGACAGGCGCACACTGAAGCTTTCTTT
CASSLGQAHTEAFF
>TRBJ2-7|-|TRBV5-8|TRBD2
TGTGCCAGCAGCTTGGCCCCGGGGAGGGCATCCTACGAGCAGTACTTC
CASSLAPGRASYEQYF
>TRBJ1-5|-|TRBV15|-
TGTGCCACCAGCAGAGATCGGATGAGGGATCAGCCCCAGCATTTT
CATSRDRMRDQPQHF
>TRBJ2-1|-|TRBV7-8|-
TGTGCCAGCAGCTTAGTCGTGCCGTATGAGGGGGGGCCTTACAATGAGCAGTTCTTC
CASSLVVPYEGGPYNEQFF
>TRBJ2-7|-|TRBV6-1|TRBD1
TGTGCCAGCAGCGAATCAGGGGACAGAGCCTACGAGCAGTACTTC
CASSESGDRAYEQYF
>TRBJ2-2|-|TRBV11-3|-
TGTGCCAGCAGCTCGCCTCGGGGGAGCGGGGAGCTGTTTTTT
CASSSPRGSGELFF
>TRBJ2-5|-|TRBV10-3|-
TGTGCCATCAGTGAGTCACAGGGACAAGAGACCCAGTACTTC
CAISESQGQETQYF
>TRBJ2-2|-|TRBV28|TRBD1
TGTGCCAGCATCTCCGGGACAGGGGCCACCGGGGAGCTGTTTTTT
CASISGTGATGELFF
>TRBJ2-1|-|TRBV7-6|TRBD1
TGTGCCAGCAGCTTAGGCAGCAGGGGGCTAGGTATCTACAATGAGCAGTTCTTC
CASSLGSRGLGIYNEQFF
>TRBJ1-1|few|TRBV2|TRBD1
TGTGCCAGCAAGGACAGGGGTTCTGAAGCTTTCTTT
CASKDRGSEAFF
>TRBJ2-1|-|TRBV4-1|TRBD2
TGCGCCAGCAGCCAAGCTAGCGGGGGGTACAATGAGCAGTTCTTC
CASSQASGGYNEQFF
>TRBJ2-5|-|TRBV7-6|-
TGTGCCAGCAGTCCTCTCGACACGCCTCAAGAGACCCAGTACTTC
CASSPLDTPQETQYF
>TRBJ2-7|-|TRBV25-1|TRBD1
TGTGCCAGCAGTGGGGACAGGGCAACCTACGAGCAGTACTTC
CASSGDRATYEQYF